This entry lists 20 T cell receptor beta chains sequenced from one sample in a study of blood T cell repertoires in COVID-19. Profiling relied on immunoSEQ multiplex PCR, and the TCRdb table lists in-frame clones only, not all of them. The data show roughly 410,000 clones, with 70% to 90% seen just once and less than 2% held by the top ten. The source material was peripheral blood. The receptors shown here come from a woman between 40 and 55 years old with COVID-19, enrolled during active disease.

J is TRBJ1-2 and V is TRBV29-1; 7 nucleotides line up with TRBD1. The CDR3 has 12 amino acids. Per germline, CDR1 SQVTM and CDR2 ANQGSEA. Trimming removed 5 bases from V and 4 bases from J; junction bases left unmatched: 4. This CDR3 reads CSVSGTVYGYTF. CDR3 nucleotide sequence: TGCAGCGTTTCAGGGACAGTCTATGGCTACACCTTC.

The chain has TRBV19 and TRBJ1-2, with D tentatively TRBD1 (6 bases). Deletions cut 10 bases from V and 2 bases from J, with 14 bases between. The CDR3 totals 13 residues. Germline values: CDR1 LNHDA, CDR2 SQIVND (reference sequence). The CDR3 reads CATDDRYNYGYTF. The CDR3 nucleotides are TGTGCCACCGACGACAGGTACAACTATGGCTACACCTTC.

The chain has TRBV7-2 and TRBJ2-1; D uncertain. This CDR3 region has 13 residues. V dropped 6 bases and J dropped 3 bases, with 9 bases sitting between them. The germline V gene encodes CDR1 SGHTA and CDR2 FQGNSA. The CDR3 here is CASSTNFYNEQFF. The CDR3 region has the DNA TGTGCCAGCAGTACCAACTTCTACAATGAGCAGTTCTTC. Looking up the rest from reference TRBV7-2 and TRBJ2-1 gives the full variable domain: GAGVSQSPSNKVTEKGKDVELRCDPISGHTALYWYRQSLGQGLEFLIYFQGNSAPDKSGLPSDRFSAERTGGSVSTLTIQRTQQEDSAVYLCASSTNFYNEQFFGPGTRLTVL.

This chain uses TRBV6-5 with TRBJ1-6; 7 nucleotides agree with TRBD1. Germline V CDR1 and CDR2: MNHEY, SVGAGI. The CDR3 has 14 amino acids. V gave up 6 bases and J gave up 7 bases; unmatched junction bases: 6. CDR3 nucleotides: TGTGCCAGCAGCAATCAGGGGGACAATTCACCCCTCCACTTT. It codes for CASSNQGDNSPLHF.

V gene TRBV3-1 (or the pseudogene TRBV3-2) combines with J gene TRBJ1-1; 9 bases are shared with TRBD1. This CDR3 has 15 amino acids. J lost 4 bases, V lost 4 bases, and 7 bases had no gene match. Per germline, CDR1 LGHDT and CDR2 YNNKEL (reference sequence). In DNA, the CDR3 is TGTGCCAGCAGCCCAACCGGGACAGGGCGCACTGAAGCTTTCTTT. This translates into CASSPTGTGRTEAFF.

This clone has more than one count but fewer than ten. This sequence joins TRBV7-2 and TRBJ2-1; TRBD2 aligns across 10 bases. The trim removed 9 bases at V and 6 bases at J, leaving 11 bases unmatched. The CDR3 has 15 amino acids. Germline loops: CDR1 SGHTA, CDR2 FQGNSA. The CDR3 DNA is TGTGCCAGTAATGCCCAGCGGGGGGGCCTCAATGAGCAGTTCTTC. As protein: CASNAQRGGLNEQFF.

The V call is TRBV7-9, the J call TRBJ1-2, with D perhaps matching TRBD1 (5 bases). With 1 base removed from V and 5 bases from J, the gap between germline ends came to 5 bases. CDR3 length: 12 residues. Per the germline V gene, CDR1 is SEHNR and CDR2 is FQNEAQ (reference sequence). In DNA form, the CDR3 reads TGTGCCAGCAGCTTAGAGGGGTATGGCTACACCTTC. Translation: CASSLEGYGYTF.

This chain links TRBV2 with TRBJ2-3; no clear D. Trimming stripped 7 bases from V and 4 bases from J, with 6 bases between. CDR3 length: 11 amino acids. Germline V gene lookup returns CDR1 SNHLY and CDR2 FYNNEI. The CDR3 DNA sequence: TGTGCCAGCATAGTCCCAGATACGCAGTATTTT. Residues: CASIVPDTQYF.

This chain connects TRBV19 to TRBJ1-2; 8 bases fit TRBD1. V lost 6 bases to trimming and J lost 7 bases; unmatched junction nucleotides: 13. The CDR3 is 15 residues long. Germline CDR1 reads LNHDA; CDR2 reads SQIVND (reference sequence). The CDR3: CASRDRVRTKGGYTF. The CDR3 DNA is TGTGCCAGTAGGGACAGGGTGCGGACCAAAGGTGGCTACACCTTC.

The rearrangement links TRBV5-1 to TRBJ2-4, with D maybe TRBD1 (5 bases). CDR3 length equals 15 residues. V lost 2 bases, J lost 0 bases, and 9 bases lay in between. Germline lookup yields CDR1 SGHRS and CDR2 YFSETQ. DNA of the CDR3: TGCGCCAGCAGCTTAGCAGGGTTAGCCAAAAACATTCAGTACTTC. Protein: CASSLAGLAKNIQYF.

This chain joins TRBV7-2 and TRBJ2-7; D is undetermined. V dropped 3 bases and J dropped 5 bases, with 14 bases sitting between them. The CDR3 has 14 residues. The germline V gene encodes CDR1 SGHTA and CDR2 FQGNSA. CDR3 bases: TGTGCCAGCAGCTTCCGGCCTACAGAACACGAGCAGTACTTC. It is translated as CASSFRPTEHEQYF. Drawing the rest from reference TRBV7-2 and TRBJ2-7, the complete variable domain is GAGVSQSPSNKVTEKGKDVELRCDPISGHTALYWYRQSLGQGLEFLIYFQGNSAPDKSGLPSDRFSAERTGGSVSTLTIQRTQQEDSAVYLCASSFRPTEHEQYFGPGTRLTVT.

This rearrangement joins TRBV28 to TRBJ1-6; 7 bases line up with TRBD1. J lost 0 bases, V lost 6 bases, and 8 bases had no gene match. This CDR3 contains 17 residues. Per germline, CDR1 MDHEN and CDR2 SYDVKM. CDR3 nucleotides: TGTGCCAGCAGGAAGGGACAGCTCCGCTCCTATAATTCACCCCTCCACTTT. As protein: CASRKGQLRSYNSPLHF.

In this sample, this clone turned up once. The rearrangement joins TRBV3-1 (or the pseudogene TRBV3-2) to TRBJ1-2; TRBD1 agrees at 9 bases. Looked up from germline, CDR1 is LGHDT and CDR2 is YNNKEL (reference sequence). This CDR3 comprises 16 residues. The J segment lost 5 bases and the V segment lost 0 bases, leaving 7 bases of the junction unmatched. The CDR3 bases are TGTGCCAGCAGCCAAGATGGGGCGGGACAGGGTTATGGCTACACCTTC. Translating gives CASSQDGAGQGYGYTF.

The gene calls are TRBV19 and TRBJ2-5; 7 bases map to TRBD1. The CDR3 consists of 13 residues. J gave up 1 base and V 4 bases, and 0 bases lay outside the gene matches. Germline V gives CDR1 LNHDA, CDR2 SQIVND (reference sequence). The CDR3 spells CASSNRGQETQYF. The CDR3 bases are TGTGCCAGTAGTAACAGGGGCCAAGAGACCCAGTACTTC.

The V and J genes are TRBV5-1 and TRBJ2-2; TRBD2 might be the D (5 bases). The length of the CDR3 is 19 residues. Germline CDR1 reads SGHRS; CDR2 reads YFSETQ. V lost 1 base and J lost 0, with 19 bases in between. CDR3 in amino acids: CASSLWAAGVTTNTGELFF. The CDR3 DNA is TGCGCCAGCAGCTTGTGGGCGGCCGGGGTGACCACGAACACCGGGGAGCTGTTTTTT.

The chain is built from TRBV18 and TRBJ1-5, with D maybe TRBD1 (6 bases). The CDR3 is 16 residues long. The germline V and J ends were trimmed by 3 bases and 2 bases, with 14 bases remaining between them. CDR1 KGHSH and CDR2 LQKENI come from the germline V gene. The CDR3 region is CASSPTGRVGNQPQHF. The CDR3 DNA reads TGTGCCAGCTCACCCACAGGGCGTGTCGGCAATCAGCCCCAGCATTTT. Supplemented by reference TRBV18 and TRBJ1-5, the full variable domain reads NAGVMQNPRHLVRRRGQEARLRCSPMKGHSHVYWYRQLPEEGLKFMVYLQKENIIDESGMPKERFSAEFPKEGPSILRIQQVVRGDSAAYFCASSPTGRVGNQPQHFGDGTRLSIL.

This chain joins TRBV5-6 and TRBJ1-5; a possible D gene is TRBD1 (6 bases). The CDR3 contains 16 residues. Trimming pared 0 bases from V and 3 bases from J, leaving 13 bases between. Germline V lookup: CDR1 SGHDT, CDR2 YYEEEE. CDR3 nucleotides: TGTGCCAGCAGCTTGGGTTTTGGACAGAACAATCAGCCCCAGCATTTT. Translating it yields CASSLGFGQNNQPQHF.

CDR3 amino acids: CASSPQRWEKLFF. The CDR3 bases are TGTGCCAGCTCACCTCAACGGTGGGAAAAACTGTTTTTT. The V gene is TRBV18, the J gene TRBJ1-4; no clear D gene. This CDR3 region has 13 residues. CDR1 is KGHSH and CDR2 is LQKENI in the germline V gene. Trimming left V 3 bases short and J 8 bases short, with 10 bases between.

This clone was counted a few times. The rearrangement uses TRBV28 and TRBJ1-6; tentative D call: TRBD1 (6 bases). The CDR3 has 17 residues. Germline CDR1 is MDHEN and CDR2 is SYDVKM. V lost 8 bases to trimming and J lost 7 bases, with 24 bases between them. This CDR3 reads CASVLDRFLIPNSPLHF. CDR3 nucleotides: TGTGCCAGCGTACTAGACAGGTTCTTAATCCCAAATTCACCCCTCCACTTT.

The chain is built from TRBV5-5 and TRBJ2-7; D not resolved. The V gene lost 0 bases and the J gene lost 4 bases, with 11 bases spanning the gap. Germline V gene sequence: CDR1 SGHKS, CDR2 YYEKEE (reference sequence). The CDR3 length is 14 residues. CDR3 sequence reads: CASSLGAHGYEQYF. The CDR3 nucleotides read TGTGCCAGCAGCTTGGGGGCCCACGGTTACGAGCAGTACTTC.